A selection of T cell receptor beta chains follows, all from one sample in a study of human T cells and chemical hapten exposure. TCRdb ran MiXCR on the RACE reads and lists one entry per CDR3 protein. The sample yields around 380,000 distinct CDR3 sequences, about 4.4% seen once. The sample was whole blood, taken in connection with sensitization to the hapten diphenylcyclopropenone (DPC). The origin of the receptors is a woman aged 45-65 years with alopecia areata. Some clones in this sample may be carry-over from other donors' samples. The CDR3 runs from the conserved cysteine through the conserved F or W. A D gene is named only where the DNA matches it firmly. Clone size is not always given. Where it is, it says once, few, many or a class for expanded clones.

-	TRBV4-3	14	few	TRBJ2-6	CASSQGTRANVLTF	TGCGCCAGCAGCCAAGGGACGAGGGCCAACGTCCTGACTTTC
-	TRBV29-1	12	many	TRBJ1-1	CSVGGQDAEAFF	TGCAGCGTTGGCGGGCAGGACGCTGAAGCTTTCTTT
-	TRBV6-5	12	-	TRBJ1-5	CASSQGTQPQHF	TGTGCCAGCAGCCAAGGGACTCAGCCCCAGCATTTT
-	TRBV18	13	many	TRBJ1-1	CASSQQGRTEAFF	TGTGCCAGCTCACAACAGGGTCGCACTGAAGCTTTCTTT
TRBD1	TRBV5-1	13	few	TRBJ1-6	CATGTGGNSPLHF	TGCGCCACTGGGACAGGGGGTAATTCACCCCTCCACTTT
TRBD1	TRBV29-1	12	many	TRBJ2-7	CSVEGQTYEQYF	TGCAGCGTCGAGGGACAGACCTACGAGCAGTACTTC
-	TRBV5-6	15	-	TRBJ1-5	CASSRGQGRNQPQHF	TGTGCCAGCAGCCGGGGGCAGGGCCGCAATCAGCCCCAGCATTTT
-	TRBV6-2/TRBV6-3	16	many	TRBJ2-7	CASSYSGSGDPYEQYF	TGTGCCAGCAGTTACTCGGGGTCAGGAGACCCCTACGAGCAGTACTTC
TRBD2	TRBV4-3	15	many	TRBJ2-7	CASSQAPSGSSEQYF	TGCGCCAGCAGCCAAGCCCCTAGCGGGAGCTCCGAGCAGTACTTC
-	TRBV7-3	16	many	TRBJ2-3	CASSPRTDLGTDTQYF	TGTGCCAGCAGCCCGAGGACAGATCTTGGCACAGATACGCAGTATTTT
-	TRBV28	17	-	TRBJ2-7	CASSLWDMMQVSYEQYF	TGTGCCAGCAGTTTATGGGATATGATGCAGGTCTCCTACGAGCAGTACTTC
TRBD1	TRBV5-1	16	many	TRBJ2-3	CASSLSSFTGADTQYF	TGCGCCAGCAGCTTGTCCTCCTTCACAGGGGCAGATACGCAGTATTTT
TRBD1	TRBV2	14	many	TRBJ2-3	CASRDRGGPDTQYF	TGTGCCAGCAGAGACAGGGGAGGTCCAGATACGCAGTATTTT
-	TRBV4-1	15	few	TRBJ1-4	CASSPGPSINEKLFF	TGCGCCAGCAGCCCTGGACCCTCTATTAATGAAAAACTGTTTTTT
TRBD2	TRBV7-2	14	many	TRBJ2-1	CASSRSSGDNEQFF	TGTGCCAGCAGCCGATCTAGCGGAGACAATGAGCAGTTCTTC
-	TRBV3-1	17	many	TRBJ2-6	CASSRAPQGSGANVLTF	TGTGCCAGCAGCCGCGCCCCACAGGGCTCTGGGGCCAACGTCCTGACTTTC
TRBD1	TRBV2	15	-	TRBJ1-5	CASSEVVTGPQPQHF	TGTGCCAGCAGTGAAGTGGTGACAGGGCCTCAGCCCCAGCATTTT
-	TRBV7-2	14	many	TRBJ1-2	CASSLSVGGYGYTF	TGTGCCAGCAGCTTGAGCGTGGGCGGCTATGGCTACACCTTC
TRBD1	TRBV5-1	14	-	TRBJ1-6	CASSAGQGVSPLHF	TGCGCCAGCAGCGCGGGACAGGGGGTCTCACCCCTCCACTTT
-	TRBV5-1	14	many	TRBJ2-7	CASSLSPGDYEQYF	TGCGCCAGCAGCTTATCCCCAGGGGACTACGAGCAGTACTTC
-	TRBV27	12	many	TRBJ1-1	CASSAGHTEAFF	TGTGCCAGCAGCGCTGGACACACTGAAGCTTTCTTT
TRBD1	TRBV5-1	13	many	TRBJ2-1	CASSRGQLNEQFF	TGCGCCAGCAGCAGGGGACAGCTAAATGAGCAGTTCTTC